Below are 5 T cell receptor beta chains sequenced from a single sample in a study of shared clonotypes between healthy human individuals. Produced via immunoSEQ multiplex PCR; TCRdb's table is partial and in-frame only. This table holds about 2.3 million clones, 93% found once. The specimen sequenced was naive CD4+ T cells from PBMCs. Noted subset: CD45RA+ positively selected. The receptors were gathered from a man between 18 and 29 years old in good health. Some clones in this sample may be carry-over from other donors' samples.

Only one count was recorded for this clone. The chain joins TRBV28 to TRBJ2-7; 7 nucleotides align to TRBD1. Germline CDR1 MDHEN, CDR2 SYDVKM. V gave up 3 bases and J gave up 1 base; unmatched junction bases: 6. This CDR3 is built from 15 residues. The CDR3 DNA follows: TGTGCCAGCAGTTTGCGCCTGACAGGGTCCTACGAGCAGTACTTC. Residues: CASSLRLTGSYEQYF.

This sequence joins TRBV7-9 and TRBJ2-7; unclear D gene. CDR1 SEHNR and CDR2 FQNEAQ come from the germline V gene (reference sequence). V gave up 0 bases and J gave up 3 bases, with 9 bases separating them. CDR3 length equals 14 residues. The CDR3 region has the DNA TGTGCCAGCAGCTTAGCGGGAAGGGTCTACGAGCAGTACTTC. Translating it yields CASSLAGRVYEQYF.

CDR3 loop: CASSLVIWDSLEQFF. In DNA form, the CDR3 reads TGTGCCAGCAGCTTAGTTATCTGGGACAGCTTAGAGCAGTTCTTC. The chain is built from TRBV7-9 and TRBJ2-1, with 7 bases fitting TRBD1. With 1 base clipped from V and 10 bases from J, the junction kept 10 bases outside the gene matches. CDR3 length: 15 residues. CDR1 is SEHNR, CDR2 FQNEAQ, per germline (reference sequence).

V and J are TRBV5-1 and TRBJ2-7; weak D call: TRBD2 (5 bases). Germline V gene sequence: CDR1 SGHRS, CDR2 YFSETQ. V was shortened by 0 bases and J by 6 bases, with 16 bases between the two germline ends. The CDR3 sequence is 15 residues long. The DNA of the CDR3 is TGCGCCAGCAGCTTGGTTGGTGGGAGTCTCTCCGAGCAGTACTTC. It translates to CASSLVGGSLSEQYF.

A note on this clone: The same CDR3 is also encoded by other DNA sequences in this sample. The V gene is TRBV6-5, the J gene TRBJ2-7; 9 nucleotides agree with TRBD1. Germline loops: CDR1 MNHEY, CDR2 SVGAGI. This CDR3 has 15 residues. With V trimmed by 0 bases and J by 3 bases, 3 bases remained unmatched. This chain's CDR3 is CASSYSGTGLYEQYF. The CDR3 nucleotides are TGTGCCAGCAGTTACTCCGGGACAGGGCTCTACGAGCAGTACTTC.